Following are 2 T cell receptor beta chains from one sample sequenced in a study of T cells of healthy individuals. TCRdb reanalysed the 5' RACE reads using MiXCR and keeps one entry per CDR3 protein. The table shows some 41,000 distinct CDR3 sequences, with about 4.2% occurring only once. All receptors come from a human donor in good health.

The rearrangement uses TRBV5-1 and TRBJ2-2; D possibly corresponds to TRBD2 (6 bases). V lost 5 bases and J lost 3, with 11 bases in between. The CDR3 is made up of 14 amino acids. CDR1 SGHRS and CDR2 YFSETQ come from the germline V gene. The CDR3 loop is CASRFRDYTGELFF. CDR3 sequence (DNA): TGCGCCAGCAGATTCCGGGACTACACCGGGGAGCTGTTTTTT.

This chain joins TRBV5-4 and TRBJ2-7; 9 positions match TRBD1. V shed 3 bases and J 1 base; nucleotides not matched to a gene: 5. The CDR3 is made up of 15 amino acids. In germline, CDR1 is SGHNT, CDR2 YYREEE (reference sequence). Written as DNA, the CDR3 is TGTGCCAGCAGCTCAACCGGGACAGGGTCCTACGAGCAGTACTTC. It specifies CASSSTGTGSYEQYF.